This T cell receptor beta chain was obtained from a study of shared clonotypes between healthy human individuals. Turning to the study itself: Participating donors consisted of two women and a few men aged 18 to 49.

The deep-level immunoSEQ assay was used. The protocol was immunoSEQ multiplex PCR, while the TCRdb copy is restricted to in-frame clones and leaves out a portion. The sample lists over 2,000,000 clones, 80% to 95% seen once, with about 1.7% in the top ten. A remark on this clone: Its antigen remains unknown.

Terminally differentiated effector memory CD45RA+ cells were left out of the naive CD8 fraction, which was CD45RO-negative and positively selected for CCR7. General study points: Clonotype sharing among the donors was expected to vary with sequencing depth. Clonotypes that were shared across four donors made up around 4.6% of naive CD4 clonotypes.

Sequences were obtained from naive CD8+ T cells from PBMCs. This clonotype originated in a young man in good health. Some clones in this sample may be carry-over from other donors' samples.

The CDR3 DNA follows: TGTGCCAGCAGCCGGACTAGCGGGAGCAAAAACATTCAGTACTTC. It translates to CASSRTSGSKNIQYF. The V call is TRBV11-2, the J call TRBJ2-4; 13 bases line up with TRBD2. V lost 5 bases and J lost 3; bases outside the gene matches: 1. The CDR3 covers 15 residues. CDR1 SGHAT and CDR2 FQNNGV come from the germline V gene.